This TCR beta chain was captured by sequencing in a study of radiotherapy plus CTLA-4 blockade in lung cancer listed by TCRdb under 2018. Context from the whole study: Among enrolled patients, 15% to 20% had an objective response and 31% reached disease control. Overall results and qualifications from the work: After treatment with radiotherapy and ipilimumab, TCR clones that originated in tumors expanded in peripheral blood. The strongest predictors of response, as reported, were early dynamic changes in blood T cell clones along with a rise in serum interferon-beta after radiation.

In this study, focal radiation therapy paired with CTLA-4 blockade (ipilimumab) was tested in patients who had chemo-refractory metastatic non-small-cell lung cancer. A note on this clone: Its recognized antigen is unknown. Nothing much larger sits one base from this clone, and base qualities are not available.

The germline V gene encodes CDR1 MGHDK and CDR2 SYGVNS. Its CDR3 holds 17 amino acids, cysteine through phenylalanine. CDR3 DNA is the only sequence kept; it has 51 bases, read in frame from the first base. Germline trimming amounts to 1 base on V and 2 bases on J, with 6 as the count of junction bases outside the gene matches. Library preparation used the immunoSEQ multiplex PCR assay. This is the immuneACCESS table as TCRdb keeps it, with only in-frame sequences that have V and J called. A part of the clones is gone; compared with another copy, unresolved V genes explain less than half, and the rest is unexplained. The sample table shows roughly 50,000 clones, and 70% to 90% are seen once. The ten largest clones add up to 7.8% of the sample.

The rearrangement combines TRBV25-1 with TRBJ2-3; 10 central bases correspond to TRBD2. The specimen comprised peripheral blood, sampled from a patient treated with radiotherapy plus ipilimumab. The receptor was derived from a human donor with non-small cell lung cancer whose response to radiotherapy plus ipilimumab could not be evaluated. At the DNA level, the sequence is TGTGCCAGCAGTGAATCGGAGCGGGGGGGGTCCACAGATACGCAGTATTTT. It is translated as CASSESERGGSTDTQYF.